Listed below are T cell receptor beta chains from one sample, sequenced in a study of cytotoxic CD8 clonotypes in ibrutinib-treated CLL. Profiled with immunoSEQ multiplex PCR; TCRdb holds only in-frame clones, not every one. The data show around 160,000 clones, with about 80% seen just once and over 2% held by the top ten. The specimen comprised PBMCs, sampled after 12 months of ibrutinib treatment. The receptors stem from a human donor with chronic lymphocytic leukemia. The CDR3 runs from the conserved cysteine through the conserved F or W. D genes are given only for firm matches. Clone size appears in some rows only: once, few, many, or a class for an expanded clone.

>-|TRBJ2-5|TRBD1|TRBV9
TGTGCCAGCAGCGTAGGGGGCAGGGGGTATAGGATAGAGACCCAGTACTTC
CASSVGGRGYRIETQYF
>-|TRBJ2-1|-|TRBV7-9
TGTGCCAGCAGCTTACAGGGCTACAATGAGCAGTTCTTC
CASSLQGYNEQFF
>once|TRBJ2-1|-|TRBV19
TGTGCCTGTGCCCCCAGGATCTTGGAGGATGAGCAGTTCTTC
CACAPRILEDEQFF
>-|TRBJ2-2|TRBD1|TRBV5-4
TGTGCCAGCAGCATTGGACAGGGGGGGAACACCGGGGAGCTGTTTTTT
CASSIGQGGNTGELFF
>once|TRBJ2-7|TRBD1|TRBV7-9
TGTGCCAGCAGCTTAGGACCGGGACAGGGTACATACGAGCAGTACTTC
CASSLGPGQGTYEQYF
>-|TRBJ2-1|-|TRBV11-3
TGTGCCAGCAGGCGCGATCACAATGAGCAGTTCTTC
CASRRDHNEQFF
>-|TRBJ2-5|-|TRBV4-1
TGCGCCAGCAGCCAAGATCTCCGGACCCAGTACTTC
CASSQDLRTQYF
>-|TRBJ2-7|-|TRBV15
TGTGCCACCAGCAGAGATAGGCAGTCAGGGAGCATCTACGAGCAGTACTTC
CATSRDRQSGSIYEQYF
>-|TRBJ2-5|TRBD2|TRBV28
TGTGCCAGCAGTTTATTTGGACTAGCGGGGACAGAGACCCAGTACTTC
CASSLFGLAGTETQYF
>-|TRBJ1-5|TRBD1|TRBV2
TGTGCCAGCAGAGGGGGCCCGGAGCCCCAGCATTTT
CASRGGPEPQHF
>-|TRBJ2-5|-|TRBV19
TGTGCCAGTAGTATGGACAGCTACCAAGAGACCCAGTACTTC
CASSMDSYQETQYF
>-|TRBJ2-1|TRBD1|TRBV11-2
TGTGCCAGCAGCCGAGGACAGGGCGATGAGCAGTTCTTC
CASSRGQGDEQFF
>-|TRBJ2-1|-|TRBV7-2
TGTGCCAGCAGCTTAAGCCGCGGGGGCCCAGCCTACAATGAGCAGTTCTTC
CASSLSRGGPAYNEQFF
>-|TRBJ2-4|TRBD2|TRBV4-2
TGTGCCAGCAGCGCCGAAAGACTAGCGGGAGGGATGGGGGTCAAAAACATTCAGTACTTC
CASSAERLAGGMGVKNIQYF
>-|TRBJ1-2|-|TRBV21-1
TGTGCCAGCAGCCCCTACGGAAACAGGGGTGGTGGCTACACCTTC
CASSPYGNRGGGYTF
>-|TRBJ2-6|-|TRBV12-2
TGTGCAAGTCGTCATCGACAGGGTCTCTCTGGGGCCAACGTCCTGACTTTC
CASRHRQGLSGANVLTF
>-|TRBJ2-1|TRBD2|TRBV2
TGTGCCAGCACCTCCCTTCGCGGACTAGCGGGAGGGGGTGAGCAGTTCTTC
CASTSLRGLAGGGEQFF
>-|TRBJ2-7|-|TRBV18
TGTGCCAGCTCACCAAAGAACGCTCCTTCGGGGTACGAGCAGTACTTC
CASSPKNAPSGYEQYF
>-|TRBJ2-3|-|TRBV9
TGTGCCAGCAGCGTGGGGAACAAAGCCATCACAGATACGCAGTATTTT
CASSVGNKAITDTQYF
>-|TRBJ1-1|-|TRBV7-6
TGTGCCAGCAGCCCCGGGGGCCCGAACACTGAAGCTTTCTTT
CASSPGGPNTEAFF
>-|TRBJ2-7|-|TRBV5-6
TGTGCCAGCAGCTTTTCGGCCGCGACAGGAAAAAACGAGCAGTACTTC
CASSFSAATGKNEQYF
>-|TRBJ2-5|-|TRBV15
TGTGCCACCAGCAGAGATCGCACAGGCCAAGAGACCCAGTACTTC
CATSRDRTGQETQYF
>-|TRBJ1-3|TRBD1|TRBV6-1
TGTGCCAGCGAAGACAGGGGTGGAAACACCATATATTTT
CASEDRGGNTIYF
>once|TRBJ2-3|-|TRBV7-2
TGTGCCAGCAGCCCTAGACTAGGTTGGACAGATACGCAGTATTTT
CASSPRLGWTDTQYF
>-|TRBJ1-1|-|TRBV7-2
TGTGCCAGCAGCTCCTACGACAGGAACACTGAAGCTTTCTTT
CASSSYDRNTEAFF
>few|TRBJ1-5|-|TRBV15
TGTGCCACCAGCAGGGACCCGGGTGGCAATCAGCCCCAGCATTTT
CATSRDPGGNQPQHF
>-|TRBJ2-7|-|TRBV29-1
TGCAGCGCCAGGACGGACTACGAGCAGTACTTC
CSARTDYEQYF
>-|TRBJ1-3|-|TRBV5-4
TGTGCCAGCAGCTTGGGGCGCCCTGGAAACACCATATATTTT
CASSLGRPGNTIYF
>-|TRBJ1-2|-|TRBV19
TGTGCCAGTACTCCCGGGGCAAACTATGGCTACACCTTC
CASTPGANYGYTF
>few|TRBJ1-2|-|TRBV7-9
TGTGCCAGCAGCTTAGACAGGACCGCTGGCTATGGCTACACCTTC
CASSLDRTAGYGYTF
>-|TRBJ2-1|-|TRBV4-2
TGTGCCAGCAGCCAGCCACAGGGAGGCGGCTCCTACAATGAGCAGTTCTTC
CASSQPQGGGSYNEQFF
>few|TRBJ2-5|-|TRBV5-1
TGCGCCAGCAGCTTGGGTCCCAGGGGACAAGAGACCCAGTACTTC
CASSLGPRGQETQYF
>-|TRBJ2-7|-|TRBV28
TGTGCCAGCAGTGCTCACCGAGGACGGACCCGCACAGCCTACGAGCAGTACTTC
CASSAHRGRTRTAYEQYF
>-|TRBJ2-7|-|TRBV6-1
TGTGCCAGCAGTGAACGGGATAAGGACGAGCAGTACTTC
CASSERDKDEQYF
>many|TRBJ1-3|TRBD1|TRBV4-1
TGCGCCAGCAGCCAGGGAGGACAGGGGGCGGCCGGAAACACCATATATTTT
CASSQGGQGAAGNTIYF
>-|TRBJ2-7|TRBD1|TRBV18
TGTGCCAGCTCACGGACAGGGGGATACGAGCAGTACTTC
CASSRTGGYEQYF
>few|TRBJ2-2|-|TRBV21-1
TGTGCCAGCAGCAAAGGGGAAGAGACTCAACGTCCCGGGGAGCTGTTTTTT
CASSKGEETQRPGELFF
>few|TRBJ2-2|-|TRBV6-1
TGTGCCAGCAGTGAACTTGGGGCAGTAGGCGAGCTGTTTTTT
CASSELGAVGELFF
>-|TRBJ2-7|-|TRBV6-6
TGTGCCAGCAGTAGGATCTCCTACGAGCAGTACTTC
CASSRISYEQYF
>-|TRBJ2-7|-|TRBV28
TGTGCCAGCAGTTTAAGGGGGAACTACGAGCAGTACTTC
CASSLRGNYEQYF
>once|TRBJ2-2|-|TRBV28
TGTGCCAGCAGTTCAGGGGGACTAAACACCGGGGAGCTGTTTTTT
CASSSGGLNTGELFF
>-|TRBJ2-5|TRBD1|TRBV10-3
TGTGCCCACGGACAGGGGAAAGAGACCCAGTACTTC
CAHGQGKETQYF
>-|TRBJ2-2|-|TRBV9
TGTGCCAGCAGCGTAGCGGGGGTTGGAAACACCGGGGAGCTGTTTTTT
CASSVAGVGNTGELFF
>-|TRBJ2-7|-|TRBV2
TGTGCCAGCAGAAGTCGAAGCACCTACGAGCAGTACTTC
CASRSRSTYEQYF
>-|TRBJ1-6|-|TRBV19
TGTGCCAGTAGTATAGATCGCGGCAGAACAGGTTCACCCCTCCACTTT
CASSIDRGRTGSPLHF
>-|TRBJ1-4|-|TRBV30
TGTGCCTGGAGTTTCCCAGGGGTCGGTGAAAAACTGTTTTTT
CAWSFPGVGEKLFF
>-|TRBJ2-7|-|TRBV5-6
TGTGCCAGCAGCCCCGCTGGCCGCTACGAGCAGTACTTC
CASSPAGRYEQYF
>-|TRBJ1-2|-|TRBV10-2
TGCGCCAGTAGCCCGGCGGTTAACTATGGCTACACCTTC
CASSPAVNYGYTF